Below are 17 T cell receptor beta chains sequenced from a single sample in a study of blood T cell repertoires in COVID-19. Profiling relied on immunoSEQ multiplex PCR, and the TCRdb table lists in-frame clones only, not all of them. The data contain tens of thousands of clones, approximately 80% of them singletons. Sample: peripheral blood. The receptors originated from a man between 70 and 80 years old with acute or convalescent COVID-19.

V usage is TRBV6-2 or TRBV6-3 and J usage is TRBJ1-1; 8 bases match TRBD1. This CDR3 is 14 amino acids long. Germline assignment: CDR1 MNHEY and CDR2 SVGEGT. V trimming: 5 bases; J trimming: 4 bases; junction bases outside the gene matches: 6. The CDR3 loop is CASSPTGGRTEAFF. In DNA form, the CDR3 reads TGTGCCAGCAGTCCAACAGGGGGTCGCACTGAAGCTTTCTTT.

The V and J genes are TRBV5-5 and TRBJ2-3; 8 positions match TRBD2. The CDR3 sequence is 14 residues long. Looked up from germline, CDR1 is SGHKS and CDR2 is YYEKEE (reference sequence). With V trimmed by 2 bases and J by 5 bases, 4 bases remained unmatched. The CDR3 coding sequence is TGTGCCAGCAGCTTTAGCGGGGCCCGAGATACGCAGTATTTT. This encodes CASSFSGARDTQYF.

The V call is TRBV29-1, the J call TRBJ2-1; D possibly corresponds to TRBD2 (6 bases). This CDR3 has 13 amino acids. The germline V gene encodes CDR1 SQVTM and CDR2 ANQGSEA. The V gene lost 2 bases and the J gene lost 9 bases, with 14 bases spanning the gap. In nucleotides, the CDR3 is TGCAGCGTTGAAATGTCGGGGGACGGTGAGCAGTTCTTC. It specifies CSVEMSGDGEQFF.

The rearrangement uses TRBV9 and TRBJ2-1, with D possibly being TRBD2 (6 bases). The CDR3 runs 15 residues. V was shortened by 3 bases and J by 2 bases, with 12 bases between the two germline ends. Per the germline V gene, CDR1 is SGDLS and CDR2 is YYNGEE. In nucleotides, the CDR3 is TGTGCCAGCAGCGCCCGGGACTCCCCCTACAATGAGCAGTTCTTC. This gives the protein CASSARDSPYNEQFF. The full variable domain, its missing parts supplied by reference TRBV9 and TRBJ2-1, is DSGVTQTPKHLITATGQRVTLRCSPRSGDLSVYWYQQSLDQGLQFLIQYYNGEERAKGNILERFSAQQFPDLHSELNLSSLELGDSALYFCASSARDSPYNEQFFGPGTRLTVL.

This clone was detected only once. The chain joins TRBV5-1 to TRBJ2-7; possibly TRBD1 for D (5 bases). Germline CDR1 is SGHRS and CDR2 is YFSETQ. This CDR3 spans 16 amino acids. Trimming pared 3 bases from V and 6 bases from J, leaving 22 bases between. CDR3 residues: CASSSSAAGKWAEQYF. CDR3 sequence (DNA): TGCGCCAGCAGCTCCTCCGCGGCAGGGAAGTGGGCCGAGCAGTACTTC.

In this sample, this clone turned up once. This chain links TRBV20-1 with TRBJ2-2; D gene unclear. Germline values: CDR1 DFQATT, CDR2 SNEGSKA (reference sequence). V was cut by 6 bases and J by 8 bases, with 10 bases left in between. The CDR3 is made up of 11 amino acids. The DNA for the CDR3 is TGCAGTGCATCCCTAATGGGGGAGCTGTTTTTT. It codes for CSASLMGELFF.

The rearrangement uses TRBV30 and TRBJ2-7; D may be TRBD1 (5 bases). CDR3 length: 14 amino acids. The V gene lost 0 bases and the J gene lost 3 bases, with 12 bases spanning the gap. Germline CDR1 reads GTSNPN; CDR2 reads SVGIG (reference sequence). CDR3 in amino acids: CAWSVTAGNYEQYF. As DNA, the CDR3 is TGTGCCTGGAGTGTAACGGCAGGGAACTACGAGCAGTACTTC.

The chain employs TRBV10-1 and TRBJ1-3, with a weak D call TRBD1 (5 bases). The ends were cut back, 3 bases at V and 0 bases at J, with 12 bases in the middle. Germline CDR1 and CDR2: WNHNN and SYGVQD (reference sequence). The CDR3 has 16 residues. The DNA for the CDR3 is TGCGCCAGCAGTGACCTGCAAACAGGCTCTGGAAACACCATATATTTT. This gives the protein CASSDLQTGSGNTIYF.

The V call is TRBV6-6, the J call TRBJ2-7; 11 bases match TRBD2. Trimming took 5 bases from V and 7 from J; bases not matched to a gene: 16. The CDR3 is 17 residues long. The germline gives CDR1 MNHNY, CDR2 SVGAGI (reference sequence). In DNA form, the CDR3 reads TGTGCCAGCAGTCCCCCCTTAGCGGGAGGGTTCCCTCGGGAGCAGTACTTC. The encoded protein is CASSPPLAGGFPREQYF.

This rearrangement joins TRBV11-3 to TRBJ2-3; TRBD2 aligns across 9 bases. The CDR3 has 17 amino acids. J lost 5 bases, V lost 1 base, and 10 bases had no gene match. Per germline, CDR1 SGHNT and CDR2 YENEEA. This CDR3 reads CASSLGRGGRARDTQYF. As DNA, the CDR3 is TGTGCCAGCAGCTTAGGTCGGGGCGGGAGGGCCAGAGATACGCAGTATTTT. Filled out from reference TRBV11-3 and TRBJ2-3, the complete variable domain reads EAGVVQSPRYKIIEKKQPVAFWCNPISGHNTLYWYLQNLGQGPELLIRYENEEAVDDSQLPKDRFSAERLKGVDSTLKIQPAELGDSAVYLCASSLGRGGRARDTQYFGPGTRLTVL.

The genes are TRBV2 and TRBJ1-4, with D possibly being TRBD1 (5 bases). The CDR3 sequence is 12 residues long. V was trimmed by 11 bases and J by 4 bases, leaving 11 bases between them. Looked up from germline, CDR1 is SNHLY and CDR2 is FYNNEI. The CDR3 protein is CACDRDNEKLFF. In DNA form, the CDR3 reads TGTGCCTGCGACAGAGATAATGAAAAACTGTTTTTT.

The chain employs TRBV28 and TRBJ2-5, with TRBD1 matching over 8 bases. The CDR3 has 16 residues. Germline CDR1 and CDR2: MDHEN and SYDVKM. Trimming cost V 5 bases and J 1 base; bases outside gene matches: 9. CDR3 nucleotides: TGTGCCAGCAGTCCACAGACAGGGGCGATCCAAGAGACCCAGTACTTC. This codes for CASSPQTGAIQETQYF.

The rearrangement joins TRBV7-8 to TRBJ2-7; TRBD1 agrees at 9 bases. Germline CDR1 and CDR2: SGHVS and FQNEAQ. The CDR3 totals 16 residues. The ends lost 5 bases at V and 9 bases at J; junction bases unmatched: 17. The CDR3 region is CASSVLTGTGKEGQYF. CDR3 in DNA: TGTGCCAGCAGCGTCCTAACCGGGACAGGGAAGGAAGGGCAGTACTTC.

The V call is TRBV19, the J call TRBJ2-5, with D maybe TRBD1 (5 bases). Germline CDR1 LNHDA, CDR2 SQIVND (reference sequence). V dropped 0 bases and J dropped 5 bases, with 10 bases sitting between them. The length of the CDR3 is 14 residues. The CDR3 spells CASSIEYRSETQYF. CDR3 in DNA: TGTGCCAGTAGTATAGAGTACAGGTCGGAGACCCAGTACTTC. Supplemented by reference TRBV19 and TRBJ2-5, the full variable domain reads DGGITQSPKYLFRKEGQNVTLSCEQNLNHDAMYWYRQDPGQGLRLIYYSQIVNDFQKGDIAEGYSVSREKKESFPLTVTSAQKNPTAFYLCASSIEYRSETQYFGPGTRLLVL.

The CDR3 DNA reads as TGTGCCACCAACGACGGAGGGCCAGATACGCAGTATTTT. As protein: CATNDGGPDTQYF. This chain links TRBV15 with TRBJ2-3, with TRBD2 as a possible D gene (6 bases). Germline V gene sequence: CDR1 LNHNV, CDR2 YYDKDF (reference sequence). Trimming shortened V by 7 bases and J by 4 bases, and 12 bases separated the two germline ends. The CDR3 length is 13 residues.

The chain joins TRBV6-5 to TRBJ1-5, with D hard to call. V was shortened by 6 bases and J by 2 bases, with 14 bases between the two germline ends. Germline-derived CDR1 and CDR2 are MNHEY and SVGAGI. This CDR3 comprises 15 residues. The CDR3 DNA is TGTGCCAGCAGGAGACAAAACTGGGGCAATCAGCCCCAGCATTTT. Encoded protein: CASRRQNWGNQPQHF.

This rearrangement joins TRBV19 to TRBJ2-1, with D possibly TRBD2 on 6 matching bases. Trimming pared 5 bases from V and 10 bases from J, leaving 15 bases between. CDR3 size: 13 residues. Germline-derived CDR1 and CDR2 are LNHDA and SQIVND (reference sequence). CDR3 nucleotide sequence: TGTGCCAGTAGTCCTAGCGCCTCTGGAGAGCAGTTCTTC. It yields the protein CASSPSASGEQFF.